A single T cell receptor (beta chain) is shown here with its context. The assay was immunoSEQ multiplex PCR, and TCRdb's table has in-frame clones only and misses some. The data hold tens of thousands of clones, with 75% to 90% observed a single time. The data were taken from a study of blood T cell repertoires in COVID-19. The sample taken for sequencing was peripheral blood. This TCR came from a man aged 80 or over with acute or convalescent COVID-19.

This CDR3 reads CSGLSGENTEAFF. CDR3 in DNA: TGCAGCGGCCTGTCGGGGGAGAACACTGAAGCTTTCTTT. The J gene is TRBJ1-1, the V gene TRBV29-1; the D gene is possibly TRBD1 (5 bases). The CDR3 spans 13 residues. Germline V gene data show CDR1 as SQVTM and CDR2 as ANQGSEA. Trimming shortened V by 7 bases and J by 1 base, and 13 bases separated the two germline ends.